This passage covers 11 T cell receptor beta chains from one sample sequenced in a study of CD8 T cells in Susac syndrome (dated 2019 in TCRdb). Libraries were made using the immunoSEQ multiplex PCR assay. RNA was extracted with the RNeasy kit and about 0.5 to 1 ug was reverse transcribed using random hexamers. TCRdb ran its own pipeline on the public reads, namely fastp trimming at Q25 and MiXCR clone calling, and kept in-frame beta chains. Entries are consolidated by CDR3 protein sequence, retaining the most common genes and DNA. The sample table contains 180,000 or so distinct CDR3 sequences; only one count was recorded for 95% of them. Around 0.093% of the sample is in the top ten clones. Material for sequencing was CD4+ T cells from PBMCs. These TCRs come from a human donor in good health.

The chain recombines TRBV5-1 with TRBJ2-2, with D perhaps TRBD2 (6 bases). Germline V lookup: CDR1 SGHRS, CDR2 YFSETQ. Trimming took 1 base from V and 1 from J, leaving 8 bases between them. The CDR3 runs to 15 residues. DNA for the CDR3: TGCGCCAGCAGCTTGACTAGCCGGAACACCGGGGAGCTGTTTTTT. Translated, it gives CASSLTSRNTGELFF.

The chain recombines TRBV10-3 with TRBJ2-6, with TRBD2 matching over 7 bases. The CDR3 contains 16 residues. V was pared by 7 bases and J by 0 bases, with 6 bases of the junction left unmatched. Germline V gene data show CDR1 as ENHRY and CDR2 as SYGVKD. CDR3 DNA sequence: TGTGCCATCAACGGGGGGTCGGGCTCTGGGGCCAACGTCCTGACTTTC. Translating gives CAINGGSGSGANVLTF.

This chain connects TRBV20-1 to TRBJ2-5, with 9 bases fitting TRBD1. The CDR3 is made up of 14 amino acids. The V segment lost 3 bases and the J segment 2 bases; nucleotides outside the gene matches: 4. Germline CDR1 and CDR2: DFQATT and SNEGSKA (reference sequence). CDR3: CSASTGGWQETQYF. CDR3 nucleotide sequence: TGCAGTGCTAGTACAGGGGGCTGGCAAGAGACCCAGTACTTC.

The chain joins TRBV11-2 to TRBJ2-7; D gene unclear. CDR3 length: 12 amino acids. Germline CDR1 SGHAT, CDR2 FQNNGV. Trimming stripped 4 bases from V and 3 bases from J, with 7 bases between. The CDR3 region has the DNA TGTGCCAGCAGCTATACCCGCTACGAGCAGTACGTC. Translation: CASSYTRYEQYV.

This chain joins TRBV6-1 and TRBJ2-4; 7 nucleotides line up with TRBD2. Trimming removed 5 bases from V and 0 bases from J; junction bases left unmatched: 4. The germline CDR1 and CDR2 sequences are MNHNS and SASEGT. The CDR3 is 15 residues long. CDR3 nucleotide sequence: TGTGCCAGCAGTCGCGGGAGTAGAGCCAAAAACATTCAGTACTTC. Protein: CASSRGSRAKNIQYF.

The chain is built from TRBV24-1 and TRBJ1-1, with 7 bases that match TRBD1. V lost 10 bases to trimming and J lost 0 bases; unmatched junction nucleotides: 7. The germline CDR1 and CDR2 sequences are KGHDR and SFDVKD. CDR3 length: 14 residues. The CDR3 here is CATYQQGMNTEAFF. Written as DNA, the CDR3 is TGTGCCACATACCAACAGGGGATGAACACTGAAGCTTTCTTT.

The chain couples TRBV27 to TRBJ2-7; 9 bases are shared with TRBD2. Germline V gene data show CDR1 as MNHEY and CDR2 as SMNVEV (reference sequence). The junction had 5 bases not matched to a gene; V was cut back by 6 bases and J by 2 bases. The CDR3 loop spans 14 amino acids. CDR3 protein: CASRDSGSPYEQYV. CDR3 bases: TGTGCCAGCAGGGATAGCGGGAGCCCCTACGAGCAGTACGTC.

This clonotype was counted a single time. This chain uses TRBV5-5 with TRBJ1-2; D uncertain. Trimming removed 0 bases at V and 8 bases at J, with 8 bases between. Germline V gene sequence: CDR1 SGHKS, CDR2 YYEKEE (reference sequence). This CDR3 has 12 residues. The CDR3 DNA sequence: TGTGCCAGCAGCTTGGAAGTCGGCGGCTACACCTTC. Its translation: CASSLEVGGYTF. The full variable domain, completed using reference TRBV5-5 and TRBJ1-2, is DAGVTQSPTHLIKTRGQQVTLRCSPISGHKSVSWYQQVLGQGPQFIFQYYEKEERGRGNFPDRFSARQFPNYSSELNVNALLLGDSALYLCASSLEVGGYTFGSGTRLTVV.

The chain combines TRBV3-1 with TRBJ2-3; 12 nucleotides agree with TRBD2. CDR3 size: 16 residues. The V gene end was trimmed by 3 bases and the J gene end by 1 base; junction bases not matched to a gene: 2. Germline CDR1 reads LGHDT; CDR2 reads YNNKEL (reference sequence). The CDR3 region has the DNA TGTGCCAGCAGCCATGGGACTAGCGGGCGCACAGATACGCAGTATTTT. It codes for CASSHGTSGRTDTQYF.

The chain uses TRBV20-1 and TRBJ2-6; D might be TRBD1 (6 bases). Germline V CDR1 and CDR2: DFQATT, SNEGSKA (reference sequence). The length of the CDR3 is 15 residues. V shed 5 bases and J shed 1 base, with 12 bases lying between them. CDR3 nucleotides: TGCAGTGCTGGGGTGACAGGATCTGGGGCCAACGTCCTGACTTTC. Translating it yields CSAGVTGSGANVLTF.

This chain joins TRBV20-1 and TRBJ2-5; a possible D gene is TRBD2 (5 bases). Germline CDR1 and CDR2: DFQATT and SNEGSKA (reference sequence). This CDR3 contains 13 residues. The V gene lost 6 bases and the J gene lost 5 bases, with 16 bases spanning the gap. CDR3 coding DNA: TGCAGTGCCCCCCCCGGACTCCGGGAGACCCAGTACTTC. Amino acid sequence: CSAPPGLRETQYF.